The rows below give T cell receptor beta chains drawn from one sample of a study of Graves' ophthalmopathy and Graves' hyperthyroidism. MiXCR, run by TCRdb on the multiplex PCR reads, gives a single entry per CDR3 protein. The sample records a few hundred thousand distinct CDR3 sequences, less than 45% being singletons. The material sequenced was peripheral blood or thyroid tissue (not recorded which). Every receptor here comes from an adult man with Graves' hyperthyroidism. Both conserved end residues are part of each CDR3. A D gene is named only where the DNA matches it firmly. Size values are once, few and many counts, or a class for expanded clones, and some rows have none.

>many|TRBJ1-6|TRBV20-1|NA
CSARDLLSSYNSPLHF
TGCAGTGCTAGAGATTTGCTCAGCTCCTATAATTCACCCCTCCACTTT
>NA|TRBJ2-7|TRBV6-6|NA
CASRAFSYEQYF
TGTGCCAGCAGGGCCTTTAGCTACGAGCAGTACTTC
>many|TRBJ2-7|TRBV7-8|NA
CASSLRPSGRRFSYEQYF
TGTGCCAGCAGCTTACGCCCTTCGGGCAGGCGATTCTCCTACGAGCAGTACTTC
>many|TRBJ2-7|TRBV7-6|TRBD1
CASSVWEGQGAYEQYF
TGTGCCAGCAGCGTTTGGGAAGGACAGGGAGCCTACGAGCAGTACTTC
>many|TRBJ1-4|TRBV7-8|TRBD1
CASSHYRGGTNEKLFF
TGTGCCAGCAGCCATTACAGGGGTGGCACTAATGAAAAACTGTTTTTT
>once|TRBJ2-2|TRBV12-3/TRBV12-4|NA
CAGSPGAGELFF
TGTGCCGGCAGCCCAGGGGCCGGGGAGCTGTTTTTT
>NA|TRBJ1-5|TRBV19|NA
CASSIPGGNQPQHF
TGTGCCAGTAGTATCCCCGGAGGGAATCAGCCCCAGCATTTT
>many|TRBJ1-5|TRBV5-8|NA
CASSFGLSNQPQHF
TGTGCCAGCAGCTTCGGACTGTCCAATCAGCCCCAGCATTTT
>few|TRBJ1-1|TRBV7-3|NA
CASSLSSARDKLNTEAFF
TGTGCCAGCAGCTTATCATCCGCTAGGGACAAACTGAACACTGAAGCTTTCTTT
>many|TRBJ1-2|TRBV5-6|TRBD1
CASSYIQDRGYTF
TGTGCCAGCAGCTATATACAGGACAGGGGCTACACCTTC
>NA|TRBJ1-2|TRBV7-2|NA
CASSFGGGSANYGYTF
TGTGCCAGCAGCTTTGGGGGGGGCAGCGCTAACTATGGCTACACCTTC
>few|TRBJ1-5|TRBV27|NA
CASSSGSAYQPQHF
TGTGCCAGCAGCTCAGGGTCAGCCTACCAGCCCCAGCATTTT
>many|TRBJ1-4|TRBV20-1|TRBD1
CSARDGGQVNEKLFF
TGCAGTGCTAGAGATGGTGGACAGGTTAATGAAAAACTGTTTTTT
>many|TRBJ2-7|TRBV6-1|TRBD2
CASSEGGRTYEQYF
TGTGCCAGCAGTGAAGGCGGGAGGACCTACGAGCAGTACTTC
>NA|TRBJ2-7|TRBV10-3|TRBD1
CAISEDRDEQYF
TGTGCCATCAGTGAGGACAGGGACGAGCAGTACTTC
>few|TRBJ2-2|TRBV10-3|TRBD2
CAAGGTPNTGELFF
TGTGCCGCCGGGGGGACTCCGAACACCGGGGAGCTGTTTTTT
>many|TRBJ2-2|TRBV24-1|NA
CATSTGSTGELFF
TGTGCCACCAGCACAGGTTCCACCGGGGAGCTGTTTTTT
>NA|TRBJ1-6|TRBV7-9|TRBD1
CASRRGAGTGLAPLHF
TGTGCCAGCAGACGGGGCGCCGGGACAGGGCTTGCACCCCTCCACTTT
>many|TRBJ1-4|TRBV12-3/TRBV12-4|TRBD1
CASSLTGGFEKLFF
TGTGCCAGCAGTTTGACAGGGGGGTTTGAAAAACTGTTTTTT
>NA|TRBJ1-1|TRBV2|TRBD1
CASSLNGQGRPDAGEDTEAFF
TGTGCCAGCAGCCTAAACGGACAGGGTCGACCGGACGCCGGGGAGGACACTGAAGCTTTCTTT
>many|TRBJ2-7|TRBV20-1|NA
CSARVPGSYEQYF
TGCAGTGCTAGAGTTCCAGGGTCTTACGAGCAGTACTTC
>NA|TRBJ2-5|TRBV12-3/TRBV12-4|NA
CASGLGPSSKTQYF
TGTGCCAGCGGTTTGGGCCCTTCAAGCAAGACCCAGTACTTC
>NA|TRBJ1-5|TRBV29-1|NA
CSQGPGINQPQHF
TGCAGCCAAGGACCAGGGATCAATCAGCCCCAGCATTTT
>once|TRBJ1-2|TRBV7-2|NA
CASSFYICSARGDRVNYGYTF
NA
>many|TRBJ2-7|TRBV7-9|NA
CASSLDDYEQYF
TGTGCCAGCAGCTTGGACGATTACGAGCAGTACTTC
>NA|TRBJ1-2|TRBV20-1|TRBD1
CSARGPFGTGPQANYGYTF
TGCAGTGCTAGGGGGCCGTTTGGGACAGGCCCTCAGGCTAACTATGGCTACACCTTC
>NA|TRBJ2-5|TRBV12-3/TRBV12-4|TRBD1
CASRRTGTQETQYF
TGTGCCAGCAGACGGACAGGAACCCAAGAGACCCAGTACTTC
>few|TRBJ2-7|TRBV11-2|NA
CASSLNDGSYEQYF
TGTGCCAGCAGCTTAAACGACGGTTCCTACGAGCAGTACTTC
>many|TRBJ1-2|TRBV9|NA
CASSVAGAPGYTF
TGTGCCAGCAGCGTAGCGGGGGCCCCGGGCTACACCTTC
>many|TRBJ1-3|TRBV10-2|NA
CASRDVFGNTIYF
TGCGCCAGCAGGGACGTGTTTGGAAACACCATATATTTT
>many|TRBJ2-5|TRBV24-1|TRBD1
CATSDFQGQGHQETQYF
TGTGCCACCAGTGATTTTCAGGGACAGGGGCACCAAGAGACCCAGTACTTC
>many|TRBJ2-6|TRBV6-5|NA
CASSQGPLSGANVLTF
TGTGCCAGCAGTCAGGGACCGTTATCTGGGGCCAACGTCCTGACTTTC
>NA|TRBJ1-3|TRBV19|TRBD1
CASSMPGTGNSGNTIYF
TGTGCCAGTAGTATGCCCGGGACAGGGAACTCTGGAAACACCATATATTTT
>NA|TRBJ2-7|TRBV29-1|NA
CSVTGLGYEQYF
TGCAGCGTTACGGGCCTCGGGTACGAGCAGTACTTC
>NA|TRBJ1-2|TRBV6-5|NA
CASSYSDLGEIYGYTF
TGTGCCAGCAGTTACTCCGACCTGGGAGAGATCTATGGCTACACCTTC
>many|TRBJ1-5|TRBV24-1|NA
CATSGTSRNNQPQHF
TGTGCCACCAGTGGAACGTCAAGGAACAATCAGCCCCAGCATTTT
>NA|TRBJ2-5|TRBV7-2|TRBD2
CASSSPGAGLGLRETQYF
TGTGCCAGCAGCTCCCCCGGAGCGGGACTAGGACTTCGGGAGACCCAGTACTTC
>NA|TRBJ1-6|TRBV29-1|NA
CSQDLQGYSPLHF
TGCAGCCAAGATCTCCAGGGATATTCACCCCTCCACTTT
>NA|TRBJ2-7|TRBV27|TRBD2
CASSLSPSGSYEQYF
TGTGCCAGCAGTTTATCCCCTAGCGGGTCCTACGAGCAGTACTTC
>NA|TRBJ2-5|TRBV7-9|TRBD2
CASSFEGGWETQYF
TGTGCCAGCAGCTTTGAGGGAGGGTGGGAGACCCAGTACTTC
>NA|TRBJ1-5|TRBV6-5|TRBD1
CASSYTGAQPQHF
TGTGCCAGCAGTTACACAGGGGCTCAGCCCCAGCATTTT